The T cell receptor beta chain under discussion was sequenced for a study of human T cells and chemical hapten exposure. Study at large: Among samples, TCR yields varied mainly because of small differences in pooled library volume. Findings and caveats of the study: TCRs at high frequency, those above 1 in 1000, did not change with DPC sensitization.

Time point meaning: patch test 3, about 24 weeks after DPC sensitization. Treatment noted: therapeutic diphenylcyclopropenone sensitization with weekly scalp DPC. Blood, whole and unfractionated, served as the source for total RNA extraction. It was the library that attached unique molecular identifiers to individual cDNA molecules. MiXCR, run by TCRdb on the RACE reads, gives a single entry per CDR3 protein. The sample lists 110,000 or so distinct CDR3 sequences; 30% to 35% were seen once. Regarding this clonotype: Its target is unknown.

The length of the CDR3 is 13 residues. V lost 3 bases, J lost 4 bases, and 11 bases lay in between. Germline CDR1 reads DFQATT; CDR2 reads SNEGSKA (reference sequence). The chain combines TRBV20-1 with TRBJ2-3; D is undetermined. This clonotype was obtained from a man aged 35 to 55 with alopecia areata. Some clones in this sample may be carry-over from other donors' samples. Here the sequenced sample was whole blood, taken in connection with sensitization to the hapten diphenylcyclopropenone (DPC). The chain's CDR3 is CSASYVGPDTQYF. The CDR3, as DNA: TGCAGTGCTAGTTATGTCGGGCCAGATACGCAGTATTTT.